The subject of this entry is one TCR beta chain. Antigen specificity is unknown. This entry belongs to a study of radiation and T cells in renal cell carcinoma. Whole-study findings and limits: Baseline intratumoral clonotype presence is unknown without pretreatment biopsies.

Here immunoSEQ multiplex PCR was the method, and the copy in TCRdb shows in-frame clones only, minus some. The sample records over 60,000 clones, around 85% being singletons. From germline, CDR1 is LGHNA and CDR2 YSLEER. Trimming left V 0 bases short and J 1 base short, with 9 bases between. CDR3 length equals 15 residues. Sample time point: blood 2 weeks post-SBRT. Indicated treatment: 15 Gy SBRT to primary tumor, nephrectomy 4 weeks later. The tumor was a clear cell renal cell carcinoma. Material: blood, obtained from a patient whose treatment included radiotherapy and nephrectomy. The TCR comes from a woman aged 45-65 years with renal cell carcinoma. The chain uses TRBV4-3 and TRBJ1-1; TRBD1 is a possible D gene (5 bases). In DNA, the CDR3 is TGCGCCAGCAGCCAAGATACTGGGGGGAACACTGAAGCTTTCTTT. Its protein is CASSQDTGGNTEAFF.